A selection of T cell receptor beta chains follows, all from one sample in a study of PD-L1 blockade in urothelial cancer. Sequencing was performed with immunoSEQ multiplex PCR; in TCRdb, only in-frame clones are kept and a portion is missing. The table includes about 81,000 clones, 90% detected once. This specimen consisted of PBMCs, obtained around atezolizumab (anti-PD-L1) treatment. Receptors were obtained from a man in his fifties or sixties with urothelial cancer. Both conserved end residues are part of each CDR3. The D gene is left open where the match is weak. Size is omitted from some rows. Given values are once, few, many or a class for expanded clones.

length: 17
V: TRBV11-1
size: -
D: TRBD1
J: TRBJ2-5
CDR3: CASSLTGMGTGQETQYF
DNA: TGTGCCAGCAGCTTAACGGGTATGGGGACAGGCCAAGAGACCCAGTACTTC

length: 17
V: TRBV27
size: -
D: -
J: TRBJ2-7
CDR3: CASSLRADRERFYEQYF
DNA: TGTGCCAGCAGTTTACGAGCCGACCGGGAACGATTTTACGAGCAGTACTTC

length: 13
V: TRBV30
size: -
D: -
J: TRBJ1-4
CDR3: CAWSVQGNEKLFF
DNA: TGTGCCTGGAGTGTGCAGGGTAATGAAAAACTGTTTTTT

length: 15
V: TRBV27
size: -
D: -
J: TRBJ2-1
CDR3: CASSLFPAMNNEQFF
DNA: TGTGCCAGCAGTTTATTTCCCGCTATGAACAATGAGCAGTTCTTC

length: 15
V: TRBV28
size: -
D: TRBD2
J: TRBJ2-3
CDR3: CASSLLGRAQDTQYF
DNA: TGTGCCAGCAGTTTACTGGGGAGGGCTCAAGATACGCAGTATTTT

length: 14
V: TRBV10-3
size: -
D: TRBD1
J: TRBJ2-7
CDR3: CAISPTRDSYEQYF
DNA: TGTGCCATCAGTCCAACCCGGGACAGCTACGAGCAGTACTTC

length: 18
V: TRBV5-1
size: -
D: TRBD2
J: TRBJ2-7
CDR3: CASSLFPSGRGSSYEQYF
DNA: TGCGCCAGCAGCTTGTTTCCTAGCGGGAGGGGGAGCTCCTACGAGCAGTACTTC

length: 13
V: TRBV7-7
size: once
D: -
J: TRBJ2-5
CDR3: CASSSDRQETQYF
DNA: TGTGCTAGCAGCTCCGACAGACAAGAGACCCAGTACTTC

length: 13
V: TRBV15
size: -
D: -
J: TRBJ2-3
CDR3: CATSRGSGDTQYF
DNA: TGTGCCACCTCCCGGGGGAGTGGAGATACGCAGTATTTT

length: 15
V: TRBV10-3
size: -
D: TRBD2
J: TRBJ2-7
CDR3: CAIMGPNTSGYEQYF
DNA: TGTGCCATCATGGGCCCTAACACTAGCGGCTACGAGCAGTACTTC

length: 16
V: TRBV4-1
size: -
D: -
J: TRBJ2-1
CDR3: CASSQTDSGSYNEQFF
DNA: TGCGCCAGCAGCCAGACGGATAGCGGCTCCTACAATGAGCAGTTCTTC

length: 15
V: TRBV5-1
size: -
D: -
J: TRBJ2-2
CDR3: CASSVNQTRPGELFF
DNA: TGCGCCAGCAGCGTGAACCAAACTAGGCCCGGGGAGCTGTTTTTT

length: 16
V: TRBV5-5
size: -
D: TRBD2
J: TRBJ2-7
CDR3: CASSQSLSGSPYEQYF
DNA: TGTGCCAGCAGCCAGTCTCTTAGCGGGAGTCCCTACGAGCAGTACTTC

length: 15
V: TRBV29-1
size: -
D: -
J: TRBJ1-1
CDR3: CSVQTSRSGGTEAFF
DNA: TGCAGCGTCCAAACCTCTCGGTCCGGAGGAACTGAAGCTTTCTTT

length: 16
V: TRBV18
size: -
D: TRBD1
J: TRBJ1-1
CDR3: CASSPQDRGGNTEAFF
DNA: TGTGCCAGCTCACCACAAGACAGGGGTGGAAACACTGAAGCTTTCTTT

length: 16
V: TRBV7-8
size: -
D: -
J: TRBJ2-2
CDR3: CASSLGQRRGTGELFF
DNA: TGTGCCAGCAGCTTAGGCCAGAGAAGAGGCACCGGGGAGCTGTTTTTT

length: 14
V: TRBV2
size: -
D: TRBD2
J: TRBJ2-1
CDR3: CASKSLAGANEQFF
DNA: TGTGCCAGCAAATCTCTAGCGGGAGCAAATGAGCAGTTCTTC

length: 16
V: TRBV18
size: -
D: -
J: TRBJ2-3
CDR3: CASSPRRQIFTDTQYF
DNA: TGTGCCAGCTCACCGCGCAGACAGATCTTCACAGATACGCAGTATTTT

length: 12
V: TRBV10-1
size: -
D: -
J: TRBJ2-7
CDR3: CASPEGLYEQYF
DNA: TGCGCCAGCCCAGAGGGACTTTACGAGCAGTACTTC

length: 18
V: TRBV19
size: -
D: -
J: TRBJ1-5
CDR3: CASSISGTLISSNQPQHF
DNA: TGTGCCAGTAGTATCTCCGGGACACTAATAAGTAGCAATCAGCCCCAGCATTTT

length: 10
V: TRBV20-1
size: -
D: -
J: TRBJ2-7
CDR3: CSAEDSRQYF
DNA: TGCAGTGCAGAGGATTCTAGGCAGTACTTC

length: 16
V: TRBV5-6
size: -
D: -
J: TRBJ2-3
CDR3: CASSLATSSSVDTQYF
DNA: TGTGCCAGCAGCTTGGCGACTAGTAGTTCGGTTGATACGCAGTATTTT

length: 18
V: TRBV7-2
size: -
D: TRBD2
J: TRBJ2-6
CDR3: CASSQGLAGVYGANVLTF
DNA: TGTGCCAGCAGCCAGGGACTAGCGGGAGTTTATGGGGCCAACGTCCTGACTTTC

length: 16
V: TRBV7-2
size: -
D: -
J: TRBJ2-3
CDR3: CASSTQLGVSTDTQYF
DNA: TGTGCCAGCAGCACTCAGCTAGGGGTGAGCACAGATACGCAGTATTTT

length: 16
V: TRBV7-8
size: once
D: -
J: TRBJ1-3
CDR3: CASSLALIQAGNTIYF
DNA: TGTGCCAGCAGCTTAGCCCTTATACAGGCTGGAAACACCATATATTTT

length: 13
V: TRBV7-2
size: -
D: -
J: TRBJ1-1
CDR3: CASNRTPNTEAFF
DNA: TGTGCCAGCAACCGGACACCGAACACTGAAGCTTTCTTT

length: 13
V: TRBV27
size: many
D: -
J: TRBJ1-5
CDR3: CASSSYSNQPQHF
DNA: TGTGCCAGCAGTTCGTATAGCAATCAGCCCCAGCATTTT

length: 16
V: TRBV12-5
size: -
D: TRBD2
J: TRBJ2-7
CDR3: CASGSPCGGGSYEQYF
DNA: TGTGCTAGTGGTTCCCCCTGCGGGGGAGGGTCCTACGAGCAGTACTTC

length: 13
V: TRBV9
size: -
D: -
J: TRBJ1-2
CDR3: CASSVAEGMSYTF
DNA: TGTGCCAGCAGCGTAGCAGAGGGTATGAGCTACACCTTC

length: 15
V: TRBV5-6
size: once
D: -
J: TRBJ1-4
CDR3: CASSLWDKTNEKLFF
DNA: TGTGCCAGCAGCTTGTGGGACAAGACTAATGAAAAACTGTTTTTT

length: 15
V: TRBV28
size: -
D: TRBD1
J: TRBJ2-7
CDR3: CASSYAGTGGYEQYF
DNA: TGTGCCAGCAGTTATGCAGGGACAGGGGGCTACGAGCAGTACTTC

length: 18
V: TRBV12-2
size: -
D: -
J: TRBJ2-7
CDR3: CASRLALSTRGSSYEQYF
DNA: TGTGCAAGTCGCTTAGCCCTCTCGACTCGCGGGAGCTCCTACGAGCAGTACTTC

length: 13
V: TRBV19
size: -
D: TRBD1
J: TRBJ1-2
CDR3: CASKTGPTYGYTF
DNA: TGTGCCAGTAAGACAGGGCCCACCTATGGCTACACCTTC

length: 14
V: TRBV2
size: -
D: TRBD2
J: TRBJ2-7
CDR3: CASSDSGSRYEQYF
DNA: TGTGCCAGCAGTGATAGCGGGAGCCGCTACGAGCAGTACTTC

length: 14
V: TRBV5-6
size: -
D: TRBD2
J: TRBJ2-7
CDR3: CASRERGNSYEQYF
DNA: TGTGCCAGCAGAGAGCGGGGGAACTCCTACGAGCAGTACTTC

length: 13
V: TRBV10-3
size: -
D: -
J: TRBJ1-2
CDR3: CAISGEGVDGYTF
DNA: TGTGCCATCAGTGGGGAGGGGGTAGATGGCTACACCTTC

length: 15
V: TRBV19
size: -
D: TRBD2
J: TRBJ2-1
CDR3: CASSIGGTSTNEQFF
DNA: TGTGCCAGTAGTATCGGGGGGACTAGCACCAATGAGCAGTTCTTC

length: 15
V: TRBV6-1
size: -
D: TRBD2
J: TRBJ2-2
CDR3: CASRRLAGGDGELFF
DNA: TGTGCCAGCAGGAGACTAGCGGGAGGGGACGGGGAGCTGTTTTTT

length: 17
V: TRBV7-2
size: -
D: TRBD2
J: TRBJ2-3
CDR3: CASSKLRLAESTDTQYF
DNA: TGTGCCAGCAGCAAACTAAGACTAGCGGAGAGCACAGATACGCAGTATTTT

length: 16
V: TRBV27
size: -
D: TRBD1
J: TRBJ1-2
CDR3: CASSLSAQGGYYGYTF
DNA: TGTGCCAGCAGTTTATCGGCCCAGGGGGGATATTATGGCTACACCTTC

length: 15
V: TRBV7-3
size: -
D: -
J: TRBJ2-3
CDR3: CASSLMWGGTDTQYF
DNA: TGTGCCAGCAGCTTAATGTGGGGGGGCACAGATACGCAGTATTTT

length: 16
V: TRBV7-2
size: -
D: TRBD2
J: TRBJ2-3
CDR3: CASSLGGGFYTDTQYF
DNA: TGTGCCAGCAGCTTAGGCGGGGGGTTTTACACAGATACGCAGTATTTT

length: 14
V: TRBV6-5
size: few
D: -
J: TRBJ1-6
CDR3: CASTLDGGNSPLHF
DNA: TGTGCCAGCACCTTGGACGGGGGGAATTCACCCCTCCACTTT

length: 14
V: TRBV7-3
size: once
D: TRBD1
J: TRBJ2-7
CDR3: CASSSSGQGYEQYF
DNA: TGTGCCAGCAGCTCTTCGGGACAGGGGTACGAGCAGTACTTC

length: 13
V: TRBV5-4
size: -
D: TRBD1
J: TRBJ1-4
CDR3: CAVQHRDSEKLFF
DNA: TGTGCCGTTCAGCACCGGGACAGTGAAAAACTGTTTTTT

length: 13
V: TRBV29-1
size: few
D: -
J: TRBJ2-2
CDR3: CSVLEGFTGELFF
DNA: TGCAGCGTTCTGGAGGGATTCACCGGGGAGCTGTTTTTT